Presented here are 27 T cell receptor beta chains from one specimen sequenced in a study of read filtering for tumor transcriptome and immune sequencing (dated by TCRdb to the early 2020s). For sequencing, an Illumina HiSeq 4000 was employed. The Immunoverse kit was used to build TCR libraries from around 400 ng RNA, with molecular barcoded adaptors covering alpha/delta and beta/gamma chains. Using fastp trimming at Q25 and MiXCR clonotype assembly, TCRdb reanalyzed the public sequencing data and kept in-frame beta chains. One record per CDR3 amino acid sequence lists the most common genes and DNA. This sample is represented by over 50,000 distinct CDR3 sequences; around 14% of them were singletons. The ten largest clones represent 40% to 55% of the sample. The sequenced material came from a population of CD138-negative cells sorted from bone marrow. Read against the paper, the sample's cell subset or site label means: bone marrow mononuclear cells depleted of CD138+ plasma/myeloma cells by negative magnetic selection. The receptors stem from a donor over 35 with multiple myeloma.

Many counts were recorded for this clonotype. V gene TRBV20-1 combines with J gene TRBJ1-1; the match to TRBD1 covers 9 bases. This CDR3 is 13 amino acids long. Germline CDR1 and CDR2: DFQATT and SNEGSKA (reference sequence). V gave up 2 bases and J gave up 10 bases; unmatched junction bases: 8. CDR3 DNA: TGCAGTGCTAGAAACAACAGGGGGCAAGTAGCTTTCTTT. It yields the protein CSARNNRGQVAFF.

This clonotype came up many times. The V and J genes are TRBV6-2 or TRBV6-3 and TRBJ2-5, with 10 bases aligning to TRBD2. The germline V gene encodes CDR1 MNHEY and CDR2 SVGEGT. The CDR3 is made up of 18 amino acids. With V trimmed by 0 bases and J by 4 bases, 11 bases remained unmatched. The DNA for the CDR3 is TGTGCCAGCAGTTACTCGAGACGATCGGTAGCGGGGGGAGAGACCCAGTACTTC. It specifies CASSYSRRSVAGGETQYF.

The sample holds many counts of this clonotype. The chain has TRBV20-1 and TRBJ1-1; possibly TRBD1 for D (5 bases). CDR1 is DFQATT and CDR2 is SNEGSKA in the germline V gene (reference sequence). The CDR3 has 17 residues. Trimming removed 5 bases at V and 0 bases at J, with 22 bases between. The CDR3 nucleotides are TGCAGTGCTCACTCCCCGGGGCGTAGGCATGTGAACACTGAAGCTTTCTTT. As protein: CSAHSPGRRHVNTEAFF.

This clonotype was recorded at least ten times. The chain is built from TRBV29-1 and TRBJ2-1, with D perhaps TRBD2 (7 bases). There are 17 residues in the CDR3. The V gene lost 6 bases and the J gene lost 0 bases, with 21 bases spanning the gap. The germline V gene has CDR1 SQVTM and CDR2 ANQGSEA. As DNA, the CDR3 is TGCAGCGTCGAGGGGGTAGCGGGCGCCAGCTCCTACAATGAGCAGTTCTTC. Translation gives CSVEGVAGASSYNEQFF.

Comment on this clonotype: Since a much larger clone is just one base distant, this may be a read error. Since no conserved phenylalanine or tryptophan closes the CDR3, a read error is the likely cause. This sequence joins TRBV7-9 and TRBJ2-3; D ambiguous. The CDR3 length is 14 residues. CDR1 is SEHNR, CDR2 FQNEAQ, per germline (reference sequence). V shed 0 bases and J shed 5 bases, with 9 bases lying between them. The CDR3 spells CASSLASRVDTQYS. CDR3 nucleotides: TGTGCCAGCAGCTTAGCTTCTAGGGTAGATACGCAGTATTCT.

Notes on this clonotype: This CDR3 fails to terminate in the conserved phenylalanine or tryptophan, so it likely reflects a read error. The V call is TRBV3-1, the J call TRBJ2-7, with unresolved D. Germline V gene lookup returns CDR1 LGHDT and CDR2 YNNKEL (reference sequence). This CDR3 has 13 amino acids. Trimming took 5 bases from V and 3 from J, leaving 11 bases between them. CDR3: CASSSAGRYEQYL. Here the CDR3 DNA reads TGTGCCAGCAGCTCCGCCGGCCGCTACGAGCAGTACCTC.

A remark on this clonotype: A read error may explain this, as a much larger clone is one base away. The chain couples TRBV5-6 to TRBJ2-4, with 7 bases aligning to TRBD2. Germline CDR1 reads SGHDT; CDR2 reads YYEEEE. The V gene end was trimmed by 3 bases and the J gene end by 2 bases; junction bases not matched to a gene: 8. The CDR3 covers 16 residues. The CDR3 sequence: CASSYWGGSPKNIQYF. CDR3 nucleotides: TGTGCCAGCAGCTATTGGGGGGGATCGCCCAAAAACATTCAGTACTTC.

There are a few counts of this clonotype. A read error may be the cause here, since a much bigger clone is one base away. The V and J genes are TRBV7-2 and TRBJ1-1; 9 bases align to TRBD1. Germline loops: CDR1 SGHTA, CDR2 FQGNSA. CDR3 length equals 13 residues. CDR3 nucleotide sequence: TGTGCCGGCAGCTTCGGACAGGGGACTGAAGCTTTCTTT. It translates to CAGSFGQGTEAFF.

In the case of this clonotype: A much more abundant neighbour one base away suggests this may be a read error. The chain employs TRBV20-1 and TRBJ2-7; D perhaps matches TRBD2 (6 bases). The germline CDR1 and CDR2 sequences are DFQATT and SNEGSKA (reference sequence). The CDR3 is 14 amino acids. The CDR3 reads CSARDGSGSYGQYF. The DNA of the CDR3 is TGCAGTGCTAGAGACGGGAGTGGATCCTACGGGCAGTACTTC.

This clonotype came up many times. CDR3 in amino acids: CASSSGTGPYNEQFF. DNA of the CDR3: TGTGCCAGCAGCTCGGGGACAGGGCCTTACAATGAGCAGTTCTTC. The genes are TRBV11-2 and TRBJ2-1; 9 nucleotides align to TRBD1. In germline, CDR1 is SGHAT, CDR2 FQNNGV. This CDR3 spans 15 amino acids. Trimming cost V 4 bases and J 4 bases; bases outside gene matches: 5.

This clonotype was picked up many times. The chain is built from TRBV4-2 and TRBJ2-1; TRBD1 agrees at 7 bases. The germline gives CDR1 LGHNA, CDR2 YNFKEQ. Unmatched junction bases numbered 5, after V lost 0 bases and J lost 0 bases. This CDR3 comprises 17 residues. CDR3 nucleotides: TGTGCCAGCAGCCAAGAGATGGGACAGTCCTCCTACAATGAGCAGTTCTTC. Protein product: CASSQEMGQSSYNEQFF.

This clonotype was counted at least ten times. This CDR3 is CATSEGGGKETQYF. Here the CDR3 DNA reads TGTGCCACCAGTGAGGGAGGCGGAAAAGAGACCCAGTACTTC. The chain recombines TRBV24-1 with TRBJ2-5, with D tentatively TRBD2 (6 bases). The CDR3 totals 14 residues. Germline lookup yields CDR1 KGHDR and CDR2 SFDVKD. With 4 bases removed from V and 3 bases from J, the gap between germline ends came to 11 bases.

This clonotype appeared many times. V usage is TRBV29-1 and J usage is TRBJ2-1; TRBD2 agrees at 12 bases. CDR3 length equals 15 residues. Unmatched junction bases numbered 3, after V lost 6 bases and J lost 0 bases. Germline V gives CDR1 SQVTM, CDR2 ANQGSEA. This CDR3 reads CSVASGRGSYNEQFF. The CDR3 region has the DNA TGCAGCGTGGCTAGCGGGAGGGGCTCCTACAATGAGCAGTTCTTC.

This clonotype showed up just a few times. As DNA, the CDR3 is TGTGCCAGCAGCTCCCTAGCGGGGAACACTGAAGCTTTCTTT. Translation gives CASSSLAGNTEAFF. V usage is TRBV11-3 and J usage is TRBJ1-1; no firm D call. Germline CDR1 SGHNT, CDR2 YENEEA. Deletions cut 4 bases from V and 1 base from J, with 10 bases between. The CDR3 is 14 amino acids.

This clonotype was counted between two and nine times. The chain is built from TRBV20-1 and TRBJ2-1; 8 positions match TRBD2. J gave up 4 bases and V 3 bases, and 8 bases lay outside the gene matches. Germline V gives CDR1 DFQATT, CDR2 SNEGSKA (reference sequence). The CDR3 spans 15 residues. In DNA form, the CDR3 reads TGCAGTGCTAGTCCTACCACTAGCGGTTACAATGAGCAGTTCTTC. Residues: CSASPTTSGYNEQFF.

This clonotype was detected ten times or more. This chain links TRBV7-9 with TRBJ2-7, with D uncertain. Germline values: CDR1 SEHNR, CDR2 FQNEAQ (reference sequence). V lost 5 bases to trimming and J lost 3 bases, with 5 bases between them. This CDR3 comprises 11 residues. This CDR3 reads CASSTYYEQYF. The CDR3 DNA reads TGTGCCAGCAGCACTTACTACGAGCAGTACTTC.

This clonotype was found many times. The V gene is TRBV5-1, the J gene TRBJ2-1, with D possibly being TRBD2 (6 bases). Trimming removed 0 bases from V and 5 bases from J, with 21 bases in between. CDR3 length: 18 residues. The germline CDR1 and CDR2 sequences are SGHRS and YFSETQ. The CDR3 nucleotides read TGCGCCAGCAGCTTGGTTGGACGGGGGACCGCGCGGGACAATGAGCAGTTCTTC. Encoded protein: CASSLVGRGTARDNEQFF.

This clonotype was seen repeatedly, ten times or more. V usage is TRBV12-5 and J usage is TRBJ1-1; D remains ambiguous. V lost 3 bases and J 5 bases, leaving 10 bases between the germline ends. The CDR3 has 13 residues. Per germline, CDR1 LGHNT and CDR2 FRNRAP. CDR3 nucleotide sequence: TGTGCTAGTGGTTTAGTAGGTACGACTGAAGCTTTCTTT. Encoded protein: CASGLVGTTEAFF.

Ten or more counts support this clonotype. This chain uses TRBV20-1 with TRBJ2-7, with D perhaps TRBD1 or TRBD2 (5 bases each). CDR1 DFQATT and CDR2 SNEGSKA come from the germline V gene (reference sequence). This CDR3 spans 14 amino acids. CDR3 region: CSARRWGSSYEQYF. CDR3 bases: TGCAGCGCCCGCCGTTGGGGGTCCTCCTACGAGCAGTACTTC.

Details on this clonotype: A far larger clone lies a single base away; this is likely a read error. The chain uses TRBV12-3 or TRBV12-4 and TRBJ2-1; the D gene is possibly TRBD1 (6 bases). The CDR3 has 11 residues. Deletions cut 4 bases from V and 12 bases from J, with 10 bases between. The CDR3 DNA reads as TGTGCCAGCAGTTCCGTGACAGGGCAGTTCTTC. The encoded protein is CASSSVTGQFF.

This clonotype was detected many times. The chain couples TRBV7-3 to TRBJ2-1, with D perhaps given as TRBD1 or TRBD2 (7 bases each). Germline V gene lookup returns CDR1 SGHTA and CDR2 FQGTGA. V was clipped by 5 bases and J by 11 bases, with 19 bases between them. The CDR3 runs 14 residues. The CDR3 region is CASSPGGAGYKQFF. The CDR3 nucleotides read TGTGCCAGCAGCCCAGGGGGGGCAGGGTATAAGCAGTTCTTC. The variable domain in full, completed from reference TRBV7-3 and TRBJ2-1, reads GAGVSQTPSNKVTEKGKYVELRCDPISGHTALYWYRQSLGQGPEFLIYFQGTGAADDSGLPNDRFFAVRPEGSVSTLKIQRTERGDSAVYLCASSPGGAGYKQFFGPGTRLTVL.

This clonotype has a count of ten or more. This chain joins TRBV12-3 or TRBV12-4 and TRBJ1-1; D not resolved. This CDR3 is built from 14 residues. V lost 3 bases and J lost 7, with 15 bases in between. The CDR3 spells CASSLGRRGFEAFF. CDR3 bases: TGTGCCAGCAGTTTGGGTCGTCGGGGTTTTGAAGCTTTCTTT.

This clonotype has a handful of counts. The CDR3 loop is CSAREGGTLYEQYF. The CDR3 DNA is TGCAGTGCTAGAGAAGGTGGGACCCTCTACGAGCAGTACTTC. The V call is TRBV20-1, the J call TRBJ2-7; TRBD1 or TRBD2 may be the D gene (5 bases each). CDR1 and CDR2 (germline): DFQATT, SNEGSKA (reference sequence). CDR3 size: 14 residues. The V gene lost 0 bases and the J gene lost 3 bases, with 12 bases spanning the gap.

This clonotype was detected many times. The chain couples TRBV29-1 to TRBJ1-2; no reliable D call. This CDR3 region has 14 residues. V lost 1 base and J 3 bases, leaving 12 bases between the germline ends. In germline, CDR1 is SQVTM, CDR2 ANQGSEA. The CDR3: CSVEGGTLHYGYTF. Here the CDR3 DNA reads TGCAGCGTTGAAGGGGGTACTCTACACTATGGCTACACCTTC.

This clonotype was counted many times. This chain connects TRBV29-1 to TRBJ2-7, with 7 positions matching TRBD1. CDR1 is SQVTM and CDR2 is ANQGSEA in the germline V gene. The CDR3 loop spans 13 amino acids. The ends lost 1 base at V and 3 bases at J; junction bases unmatched: 3. DNA for the CDR3: TGCAGCGTTGAAGGGGACAGAAACTACGAGCAGTACTTC. Translated, it gives CSVEGDRNYEQYF.

This clonotype was observed many times. V gene TRBV27 combines with J gene TRBJ2-5; 7 nucleotides line up with TRBD2. V lost 0 bases and J lost 4; bases outside the gene matches: 11. The CDR3 is made up of 17 amino acids. From germline, CDR1 is MNHEY and CDR2 SMNVEV (reference sequence). In DNA, the CDR3 is TGTGCCAGCAGTTTATCCGCCCGGGAGGCTACAAGAGAGACCCAGTACTTC. It encodes CASSLSAREATRETQYF.

J is TRBJ2-5 and V is TRBV5-5; D remains unclear. The germline V and J ends were trimmed by 3 bases and 7 bases, with 7 bases remaining between them. The CDR3 is made up of 11 amino acids. Germline V gene lookup returns CDR1 SGHKS and CDR2 YYEKEE (reference sequence). The CDR3 DNA reads TGTGCCAGCAGCTCGGTGGGGACCCAGTACTTC. Translated, it gives CASSSVGTQYF. The complete variable domain, with remaining parts taken from reference TRBV5-5 and TRBJ2-5, reads DAGVTQSPTHLIKTRGQQVTLRCSPISGHKSVSWYQQVLGQGPQFIFQYYEKEERGRGNFPDRFSARQFPNYSSELNVNALLLGDSALYLCASSSVGTQYFGPGTRLLVL.